This TCR beta chain was recovered during a study of T cells in tuberculosis. TCRdb's table, derived via immunoSEQ multiplex PCR, lists solely in-frame clones and lacks some. The data show about 58,000 clones, with 88% seen just once and about a fifth held by the top ten. The CDR3 runs to 16 residues. The V and J ends lost 1 base and 2 bases, in that order; junction bases with no gene match: 6. The germline gives CDR1 LGHNA, CDR2 YSLEER. Thawed, overnight-rested PBMC were stained with GMM-loaded CD1B tetramer, viability dye and anti-CD3, then sorted. The CD1B tetramers carried C32 glucose monomycolate purified from Rhodococcus equi.

The source of this sequence is an adult woman with latent tuberculosis. V gene TRBV4-3 combines with J gene TRBJ1-2; 8 bases line up with TRBD1. Sequencing was done on a sample of CD1b-GMM tetramer-negative cells sorted from PBMCs. CDR3 region: CASSQVRDRTNYGYTF. CDR3 DNA: TGCGCCAGCAGCCAAGTGAGGGACAGGACGAACTATGGCTACACCTTC.